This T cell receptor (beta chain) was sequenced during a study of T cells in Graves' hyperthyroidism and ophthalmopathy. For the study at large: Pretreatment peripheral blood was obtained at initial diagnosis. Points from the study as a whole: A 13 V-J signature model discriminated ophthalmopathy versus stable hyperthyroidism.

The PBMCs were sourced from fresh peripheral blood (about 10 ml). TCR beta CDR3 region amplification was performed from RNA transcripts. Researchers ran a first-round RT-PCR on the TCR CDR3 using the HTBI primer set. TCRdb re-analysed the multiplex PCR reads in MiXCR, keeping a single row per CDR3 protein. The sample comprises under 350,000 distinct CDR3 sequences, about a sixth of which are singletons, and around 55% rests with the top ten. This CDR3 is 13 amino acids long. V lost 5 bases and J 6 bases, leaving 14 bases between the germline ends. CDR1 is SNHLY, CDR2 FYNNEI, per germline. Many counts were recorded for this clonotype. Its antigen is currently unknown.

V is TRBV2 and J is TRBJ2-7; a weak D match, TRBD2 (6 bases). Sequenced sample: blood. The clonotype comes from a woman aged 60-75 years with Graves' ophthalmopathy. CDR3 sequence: CASSPLEGFEQYF. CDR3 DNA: TGTGCCAGCAGTCCTCTGGAGGGGTTCGAGCAGTACTTC.